This entry is about one T cell receptor beta chain. Its matching antigen is unknown. Using a J-beta primer mix together with a sample-barcoded 5' primer, a second PCR was run for roughly 6 to 12 cycles. At least 3 million CDR3-containing paired-end reads were obtained per sample. TCRdb reprocessed the 5' RACE reads via MiXCR and lists one record per CDR3 protein. The table shows roughly 680,000 distinct CDR3 sequences, with about 50% occurring only once. Healthy Caucasian individuals from Russia aged roughly 6 to 100 were enrolled as donors. This sample is drawn from a study of blood T cells in healthy people across ages. General study findings and limits: Older age coincided with a roughly linear decline in TCR beta diversity per million T cells.

Sample: blood. This receptor was obtained from a woman aged 80 or older in good health.

CDR3 loop: CASSYDRMNTEAFF. CDR3 DNA sequence: TGTGCCAGCAGTTATGACAGGATGAACACTGAAGCTTTCTTT. The J gene is TRBJ1-1, the V gene TRBV7-9, with D possibly matching TRBD1 (6 bases). The V and J ends lost 6 bases and 0 bases respectively, with 11 bases between them. Germline V gene lookup returns CDR1 SEHNR and CDR2 FQNEAQ (reference sequence). The CDR3 consists of 14 residues.